One sample yielded the 14 T cell receptor beta chains listed below, sequenced in a study of regulatory T cells in long-lasting Graves disease. Sample time point: newly diagnosed GD, antithyroid drugs for less than 3 months. RNA isolated from PBMCs was used to make the TCR library. Construction of TCR beta libraries relied on iRepertoire HTBI primers and on Arm-PCR targeting CDR3 regions. TCRdb reprocessed the multiplex PCR reads with MiXCR, giving one entry per CDR3 protein. The repertoire holds roughly 500,000 distinct CDR3 sequences, with roughly 12% as singletons. These data were also reused for a study on T cells in Graves' hyperthyroidism and ophthalmopathy.

The source material was peripheral blood mononuclear cells (PBMCs), sampled at new diagnosis, from a patient treated with antithyroid drugs. These receptors were taken from a man aged 25 to 45 with Graves disease.

Points on this clonotype: A read error is likely here: a far larger clone is one base away. In this CDR3 the conserved last residue, phenylalanine or tryptophan, is missing, so a read error is likely. This chain joins TRBV11-3 and TRBJ2-1; 8 bases align to TRBD2. The CDR3 totals 15 residues. Per germline, CDR1 SGHNT and CDR2 YENEEA. V lost 6 bases, J lost 6 bases, and 10 bases stayed unmatched. The CDR3 region has the DNA TGTGCCAGCAGTCTTCAGGGACTAGGGCCCAATGAGCAGTTCCTC. Encoded protein: CASSLQGLGPNEQFL.

This clonotype was picked up a small number of times. J is TRBJ1-2 and V is TRBV30; D is unresolved. V was clipped by 2 bases and J by 5 bases, with 9 bases between them. CDR1 and CDR2 (germline): GTSNPN, SVGIG (reference sequence). This CDR3 is built from 12 residues. This chain's CDR3 is CAWSSGPYGYTF. The CDR3 bases are TGTGCCTGGAGTAGCGGGCCGTATGGCTACACCTTC.

This clonotype has just a few counts. DNA of the CDR3: TGCGCCAGCAGCTTGCACGACAGTTACGGCTACACCTTC. Its translation is CASSLHDSYGYTF. The chain is built from TRBV5-1 and TRBJ1-2; D may be TRBD1 (5 bases). This CDR3 is built from 13 residues. Per germline, CDR1 SGHRS and CDR2 YFSETQ. V was cut by 1 base and J by 8 bases, with 12 bases left in between.

This clonotype has ten or more counts. This rearrangement joins TRBV29-1 to TRBJ1-1; D gene unclear. V shed 4 bases and J shed 1 base, with 7 bases lying between them. The germline CDR1 and CDR2 sequences are SQVTM and ANQGSEA. This CDR3 has 12 amino acids. CDR3 loop: CSVVGQNTEAFF. CDR3 in DNA: TGCAGCGTTGTGGGTCAGAACACTGAAGCTTTCTTT.

This clonotype was counted ten times or more. The chain combines TRBV7-2 with TRBJ2-1; 11 bases agree with TRBD2. V lost 7 bases to trimming and J lost 6 bases; unmatched junction nucleotides: 8. This CDR3 has 15 amino acids. CDR1 and CDR2 (germline): SGHTA, FQGNSA. In DNA, the CDR3 is TGTGCCAGCAACAACAGACTAGCGGGAAGCAATGAGCAGTTCTTC. Translated, it gives CASNNRLAGSNEQFF.

This clonotype has a count of ten or more. The chain uses TRBV20-1 and TRBJ1-1; D is unresolved. CDR1 is DFQATT, CDR2 SNEGSKA, per germline (reference sequence). Trimming removed 1 base from V and 8 bases from J, with 8 bases in between. This CDR3 is 11 amino acids long. The chain's CDR3 is CSARGAEEAFF. Here the CDR3 DNA reads TGCAGTGCTAGAGGGGCGGAGGAAGCTTTCTTT.

This clonotype was observed many times. The chain recombines TRBV4-1 with TRBJ2-5; TRBD2 is a possible D gene (6 bases). The germline V gene encodes CDR1 MGHRA and CDR2 YSYEKL. The CDR3 extends over 13 amino acids. V was cut by 3 bases and J by 3 bases, with 8 bases left in between. CDR3 residues: CASSQGLKETQYF. Written as DNA, the CDR3 is TGCGCCAGCAGCCAGGGACTTAAAGAGACCCAGTACTTC.

The V gene is TRBV20-1, the J gene TRBJ1-6; no definite D call. The CDR3 has 15 amino acids. Trimming left V 5 bases short and J 0 bases short, with 11 bases between. Germline CDR1 and CDR2: DFQATT and SNEGSKA (reference sequence). The CDR3 spells CSARAPGSYNSPLHF. The DNA for the CDR3 is TGCAGTGCTCGCGCCCCGGGCTCCTATAATTCACCCCTCCACTTT.

This clonotype has only a few counts. This chain joins TRBV3-1 and TRBJ2-5; D is perhaps TRBD1 (5 bases). The ends were cut back, 3 bases at V and 1 base at J, with 9 bases in the middle. The V gene's germline CDR1 is LGHDT and CDR2 YNNKEL (reference sequence). The CDR3 covers 14 residues. CDR3 nucleotide sequence: TGTGCCAGCAGCCAGCAGGGTTCCCAAGAGACCCAGTACTTC. This encodes CASSQQGSQETQYF.

DNA of the CDR3: TGTGCCAGCAGTTACGGCGGGAGGAACACCGGGGAGCTGTTTTTT. Translation: CASSYGGRNTGELFF. The V gene is TRBV6-2 or TRBV6-3, the J gene TRBJ2-2, with 7 nucleotides matching TRBD2. The CDR3 contains 15 residues. The germline V gene encodes CDR1 MNHEY and CDR2 SVGEGT. Trimming took 2 bases from V and 1 from J; bases not matched to a gene: 1.

This clonotype has a count of ten or more. This chain links TRBV12-5 with TRBJ1-2; TRBD1 agrees at 8 bases. Per germline, CDR1 LGHNT and CDR2 FRNRAP. This CDR3 comprises 16 residues. The junction had 12 bases not matched to a gene; V was cut back by 5 bases and J by 4 bases. The DNA of the CDR3 is TGTGCTAGTGGTCCATACCTCGCGCAGGGGGCCTATGGCTACACCTTC. This codes for CASGPYLAQGAYGYTF.

The rearrangement joins TRBV5-1 to TRBJ1-5, with 7 bases matching TRBD1. Germline V gives CDR1 SGHRS, CDR2 YFSETQ. The CDR3 is 15 residues long. Trimming took 4 bases from V and 6 from J; bases not matched to a gene: 10. The CDR3: CASSPEGGGGQPQHF. The DNA for the CDR3 is TGCGCCAGCAGCCCGGAAGGGGGCGGGGGTCAGCCCCAGCATTTT.

This clonotype was found a few times. The J gene is TRBJ1-4, the V gene TRBV20-1, with D possibly TRBD1 on 5 matching bases. Trimming removed 1 base from V and 7 bases from J, with 16 bases in between. Germline-derived CDR1 and CDR2 are DFQATT and SNEGSKA (reference sequence). The CDR3 spans 15 residues. The CDR3 loop reads CSARGFGTPGEKLFF. CDR3 DNA sequence: TGCAGTGCTAGAGGGTTTGGGACCCCCGGTGAAAAACTGTTTTTT.

This clonotype turned up a few times. V usage is TRBV20-1 and J usage is TRBJ1-2; D gene uncertain. V was cut by 3 bases and J by 0 bases, with 8 bases left in between. This CDR3 has 13 amino acids. The germline V gene encodes CDR1 DFQATT and CDR2 SNEGSKA (reference sequence). CDR3 in amino acids: CSARGRPNYGYTF. The CDR3 coding sequence is TGCAGTGCTAGGGGTAGACCTAACTATGGCTACACCTTC.